What follows is one TCR beta chain and its context. The target antigen is unknown. Naive CD45RA+ and memory CD45RA-negative subsets were split from CD4+ cells. There are 15 residues in the CDR3. The germline V and J ends were trimmed by 4 bases and 2 bases, with 13 bases remaining between them. The V gene's germline CDR1 is MDHEN and CDR2 SYDVKM. This entry belongs to a study of shared clonotypes between healthy human individuals. Study outcomes and limitations: Naive CD4 clonotypes overlapped across a few donors at around 5%.

Splitting of each subset's genomic DNA was done evenly across several immunoSEQ plates. This table comes from immunoSEQ multiplex PCR, and its TCRdb copy is limited to in-frame clones, with some not included. The sample lists 1.4 million to 1.5 million clones, 95% to 97% seen once, with 0.95% to 1.5% in the top ten. The sequencing sample was made of naive CD4+ T cells sorted from blood. The sample's subset: CD45RA+ positively selected. This sequence was found in a man aged 25-45 years in good health. The chain couples TRBV28 to TRBJ2-3; D remains ambiguous. The CDR3 sequence is CASSSSLVLTDTQYF. CDR3 DNA sequence: TGTGCCAGCAGTTCTTCCTTAGTTCTCACAGATACGCAGTATTTT.